One sample yielded the 24 T cell receptor beta chains listed below, sequenced in a study of identical twins. TCRdb re-called the 5' RACE reads with MiXCR, one entry per CDR3 protein. Among 1.5 million to 2 million distinct CDR3 sequences, less than 35% were seen once, and the ten largest hold about 0.27%. Sequencing was carried out using cord blood. Receptors were obtained from a newborn girl in good health.

The genes are TRBV20-1 and TRBJ1-5; D ambiguous. With 3 bases removed from V and 6 bases from J, the gap between germline ends came to 12 bases. The CDR3 has 13 amino acids. Germline CDR1 DFQATT, CDR2 SNEGSKA (reference sequence). CDR3 in amino acids: CSASRTWSQPQHF. As DNA, the CDR3 is TGCAGTGCTAGTCGGACGTGGAGTCAGCCCCAGCATTTT.

The rearrangement joins TRBV4-1 to TRBJ1-1; D remains ambiguous. The V gene's germline CDR1 is MGHRA and CDR2 YSYEKL. This CDR3 comprises 13 residues. V shed 2 bases and J shed 7 bases, with 11 bases lying between them. The CDR3 sequence: CASSQISSCEAFF. CDR3 nucleotide sequence: TGCGCCAGCAGCCAAATCAGTTCATGTGAAGCTTTCTTT.

The J gene is TRBJ1-2, the V gene TRBV7-9; D is undetermined. This CDR3 has 8 residues. Trimming removed 5 bases from V and 10 bases from J, with 2 bases in between. From germline, CDR1 is SEHNR and CDR2 FQNEAQ (reference sequence). In nucleotides, the CDR3 is TGTGCCAGCAGCCACTACACCTTC. Translated, it gives CASSHYTF.

The table lists this clonotype with a few counts. V and J are TRBV6-5 and TRBJ1-6; D gene unclear. The CDR3 is 15 residues long. Germline CDR1 MNHEY, CDR2 SVGAGI. Trimming cost V 0 bases and J 9 bases, with 12 bases left between them. The CDR3 loop is CASSYSPGRSSPLHF. The CDR3 DNA follows: TGTGCCAGCAGTTACTCCCCGGGAAGGAGTTCACCCCTCCACTTT.

This clonotype was detected many times. The chain couples TRBV2 to TRBJ1-2; 11 nucleotides match TRBD1. CDR1 is SNHLY and CDR2 is FYNNEI in the germline V gene. The V segment lost 9 bases and the J segment 8 bases; nucleotides outside the gene matches: 5. There are 12 residues in the CDR3. CDR3: CASSGQGVGYTF. The DNA for the CDR3 is TGTGCCAGTTCGGGACAGGGGGTCGGCTACACCTTC.

V and J are TRBV20-1 and TRBJ1-1, with 11 bases lining up with TRBD1. Germline V gene sequence: CDR1 DFQATT, CDR2 SNEGSKA (reference sequence). Trimming removed 3 bases from V and 11 bases from J; junction bases left unmatched: 2. CDR3 length: 11 amino acids. CDR3 loop: CSARDRGRAFF. Here the CDR3 DNA reads TGCAGTGCTAGGGACAGGGGGCGGGCTTTCTTT.

This clonotype was observed a few times. This chain connects TRBV6-2 or TRBV6-3 to TRBJ2-1; D unclear. The end of the DNA is better explained by TRBJ2-7, so the J call may be wrong. This CDR3 has 13 amino acids. Germline assignment: CDR1 MNHEY and CDR2 SVGEGT. CDR3 coding DNA: TGTGCCAGCATGTCCAGCTCCTACAATGAGCAGTACTTC. It translates to CASMSSSYNEQYF.

The chain is built from TRBV4-1 and TRBJ2-3; D gene ambiguous. Germline V lookup: CDR1 MGHRA, CDR2 YSYEKL. CDR3 length equals 16 residues. V was shortened by 1 base and J by 2 bases, with 13 bases between the two germline ends. The CDR3 here is CASSQGVRDFTDTQYF. CDR3 bases: TGCGCCAGCAGCCAAGGAGTCCGAGATTTCACAGATACGCAGTATTTT.

CDR3 loop: CSARDPLPGDSYNEQFF. The CDR3 DNA follows: TGCAGTGCTAGAGATCCGCTCCCTGGCGACTCCTACAATGAGCAGTTCTTC. The V gene is TRBV20-1, the J gene TRBJ2-1; D remains ambiguous. CDR3 length equals 17 residues. CDR1 DFQATT and CDR2 SNEGSKA come from the germline V gene (reference sequence). With 0 bases removed from V and 0 bases from J, the gap between germline ends came to 15 bases.

This clonotype turned up a few times. The CDR3 loop is CASTRLARNEQFF. As DNA, the CDR3 is TGTGCCAGCACCAGACTAGCTCGGAATGAGCAGTTCTTC. The J gene is TRBJ2-1, the V gene TRBV7-2, with TRBD2 matching 7 bases. The CDR3 consists of 13 residues. Germline CDR1 SGHTA, CDR2 FQGNSA. The J segment lost 7 bases and the V segment lost 7 bases, leaving 7 bases of the junction unmatched. Supplemented by reference TRBV7-2 and TRBJ2-1, the full variable domain reads GAGVSQSPSNKVTEKGKDVELRCDPISGHTALYWYRQSLGQGLEFLIYFQGNSAPDKSGLPSDRFSAERTGGSVSTLTIQRTQQEDSAVYLCASTRLARNEQFFGPGTRLTVL.

The rearrangement links TRBV6-1 to TRBJ2-4; 13 bases are a match to TRBD2. The DNA end is a closer match to TRBJ2-7, so the J assignment may be wrong. CDR1 is MNHNS, CDR2 SASEGT, per germline. The CDR3 sequence is 17 residues long. Written as DNA, the CDR3 is TGTGCCAGCAGAAGCCTCCCACTAGCGGGGGGGCCCTACGAGCAGTACTTC. Residues: CASRSLPLAGGPYEQYF.

The V gene is TRBV5-1, the J gene TRBJ2-6; possibly TRBD1 for D (5 bases). CDR3 length equals 17 residues. Germline-derived CDR1 and CDR2 are SGHRS and YFSETQ. The ends were cut back, 0 bases at V and 0 bases at J, with 10 bases in the middle. The CDR3: CASSLGGHSSGANVLTF. The CDR3 DNA sequence: TGCGCCAGCAGCTTGGGCGGACACTCCTCTGGGGCCAACGTCCTGACTTTC.

This rearrangement joins TRBV20-1 to TRBJ1-5; D perhaps matches TRBD1 (6 bases). The germline CDR1 and CDR2 sequences are DFQATT and SNEGSKA (reference sequence). CDR3 length: 18 residues. The V end lost 5 bases, the J end lost 0 bases, and 23 bases lay between the germline ends. The CDR3 nucleotides read TGCAGTGCTCCAGCCGGGACAATCGGGTCATATAGCAATCAGCCCCAGCATTTT. Translating gives CSAPAGTIGSYSNQPQHF.

This clonotype occurred many times. The chain has TRBV21-1 and TRBJ2-7; the D call in the table, TRBD2, was not verified against the DNA. TRBV21-1 is a listed pseudogene. This CDR3 comprises 17 residues. The CDR3 protein is CASSKWGLAGNTYEQYF. The CDR3 DNA is TGTGCCAGCAGCAAATGGGGACTAGCGGGCAATACCTACGAGCAGTACTTC.

The gene calls are TRBV3-1 and TRBJ1-1; D is unresolved. Germline V gene lookup returns CDR1 LGHDT and CDR2 YNNKEL (reference sequence). The CDR3 covers 12 residues. V lost 1 base and J lost 8, with 8 bases in between. The CDR3 protein is CASSQGRFEAFF. The CDR3 DNA reads TGTGCCAGCAGCCAAGGCCGATTCGAAGCTTTCTTT.

This rearrangement joins TRBV6-6 to TRBJ2-5; 13 bases fit TRBD2. The CDR3 has 16 amino acids. The ends lost 7 bases at V and 4 bases at J; junction bases unmatched: 9. The germline V gene has CDR1 MNHNY and CDR2 SVGAGI (reference sequence). CDR3 sequence (DNA): TGTGCCAGCATAACTAGCGGGAGGGCCGCAGTAGAGACCCAGTACTTC. It specifies CASITSGRAAVETQYF.

V is TRBV2 and J is TRBJ2-1, with D unresolved. The CDR3 covers 13 residues. V was cut by 7 bases and J by 9 bases, with 16 bases left in between. Germline V CDR1 and CDR2: SNHLY, FYNNEI. Written as DNA, the CDR3 is TGTGCCAGCAACTGGGGTGGGCCGGCTGAGCAGTTCTTC. Amino acids: CASNWGGPAEQFF.

The rearrangement joins TRBV6-6 to TRBJ2-5, with TRBD1 matching 9 bases. The closer fit of TRBJ2-7 to the DNA end suggests the J call may be wrong. This CDR3 comprises 15 residues. From germline, CDR1 is MNHNY and CDR2 SVGAGI (reference sequence). The CDR3 protein is CASSYGQGFSYEQYF. Here the CDR3 DNA reads TGTGCCAGCAGTTACGGACAGGGGTTCTCCTACGAGCAGTACTTC.

This chain connects TRBV28 to TRBJ2-1; weak D call: TRBD2 (6 bases). V was pared by 3 bases and J by 4 bases, with 16 bases between. The CDR3 is 16 residues long. Germline CDR1 reads MDHEN; CDR2 reads SYDVKM. CDR3 nucleotides: TGTGCCAGCAGTTTTGAGGCTAGCGCTTGGTACAATGAGCAGTTCTTC. Protein: CASSFEASAWYNEQFF.

The chain combines TRBV20-1 with TRBJ2-1, with a tentative D call TRBD2 (5 bases). The CDR3 runs 15 residues. V was shortened by 0 bases and J by 2 bases, with 11 bases between the two germline ends. Germline V gene sequence: CDR1 DFQATT, CDR2 SNEGSKA (reference sequence). The CDR3 loop reads CSARDKSGPYNEQFF. Written as DNA, the CDR3 is TGCAGTGCTAGAGATAAAAGCGGACCCTACAATGAGCAGTTCTTC.

V and J are TRBV20-1 and TRBJ1-6; a weak D match, TRBD1 (5 bases). Germline CDR1 DFQATT, CDR2 SNEGSKA (reference sequence). Trimming shortened V by 3 bases and J by 0 bases, and 6 bases separated the two germline ends. There are 14 residues in the CDR3. The CDR3 reads CSASGASYNSPLHF. CDR3 nucleotide sequence: TGCAGTGCTAGTGGGGCCTCCTATAATTCACCCCTCCACTTT.

The V gene is TRBV7-6, the J gene TRBJ2-7; 11 bases match TRBD2. This CDR3 is built from 16 residues. Germline lookup yields CDR1 SGHVS and CDR2 FNYEAQ. Trimming at V came to 0 bases and at J to 2 bases, leaving 3 bases not matched to a gene. The DNA for the CDR3 is TGTGCCAGCAGCTTAGCCCAGACTAGCGGGACCTACGAGCAGTACTTC. Its translation: CASSLAQTSGTYEQYF. Filled out from reference TRBV7-6 and TRBJ2-7, the complete variable domain reads GAGVSQSPRYKVTKRGQDVALRCDPISGHVSLYWYRQALGQGPEFLTYFNYEAQQDKSGLPNDRFSAERPEGSISTLTIQRTEQRDSAMYRCASSLAQTSGTYEQYFGPGTRLTVT.

This clonotype appeared a few times. In DNA, the CDR3 is TGTGCCTGGAGCTTCGGGACAGGGGATTCACCCCTCCACTTT. Translating it yields CAWSFGTGDSPLHF. This chain connects TRBV30 to TRBJ1-6, with 10 bases aligning to TRBD1. Germline V gives CDR1 GTSNPN, CDR2 SVGIG (reference sequence). Trimming cost V 3 bases and J 8 bases; bases outside gene matches: 4. This CDR3 region has 14 residues.

The table lists this clonotype with a few counts. The J gene is TRBJ2-7, the V gene TRBV6-2 or TRBV6-3, with D perhaps TRBD1 or TRBD2 (6 bases each). Trimming removed 2 bases at V and 7 bases at J, with 15 bases between. The CDR3 runs 14 residues. The germline V gene has CDR1 MNHEY and CDR2 SVGEGT. In DNA form, the CDR3 reads TGTGCCAGCAGTTACGGGTCAGGGGCGGGAGAGCAGTACTTC. This translates into CASSYGSGAGEQYF.